This T cell receptor beta chain was identified in a study of T-cell reconstitution after alpha-beta-depleted transplantation in children. General observations from the study: High day-60 TCRbeta diversity in some patients came from surviving recipient T cells and thymic progenitors. As was reported, about two months after transplant, alpha-beta T cells came from several hundred expanded graft clones. It was newly produced T cells that mostly accounted for T-cell counts and diversity one year after transplant.

Trimming cost V 1 base and J 8 bases; bases outside gene matches: 5. The germline gives CDR1 SGHRS, CDR2 YFSETQ. The CDR3 extends over 15 amino acids. Unique molecular identifiers tagged the TCRbeta library. TCRdb re-analysed the PCR reads in MiXCR, keeping a single row per CDR3 protein. The sample includes 450,000 to 600,000 distinct CDR3 sequences, 10% to 13% of them seen just once. This clonotype was detected a few times. Its specificity is unknown. The chain combines TRBV5-1 with TRBJ2-1; 11 bases line up with TRBD2. The sequences come from PBMCs, collected before TCRalphabeta/CD19-depleted stem cell transplant. This clonotype was sampled from a child aged 2 to 9 with inherited bone marrow failure, due to receive a stem cell transplant. DNA for the CDR3: TGCGCCAGCAGCTTGCTAGCGGGAGGTGGGGATGAGCAGTTCTTC. It codes for CASSLLAGGGDEQFF.